This T cell receptor (beta chain) derives from a study of shared clonotypes between healthy human individuals. Adult Caucasians living in Nashville, Tennessee made up all of the donors. The CDR3 consists of 13 residues. Germline trimming cut 7 bases from V and 5 bases from J; bases unmatched to any gene: 6. Germline CDR1 SEHNR, CDR2 FQNEAQ (reference sequence). The authors' processing: Filtering differed because ImmunoSEQ produced junction-only sequences that carried no quality scores. TCRdb keeps only in-frame clones here, not all; method: immunoSEQ multiplex PCR. V and J calls and clone size follow that table, whereas D and trimming were derived from the DNA. Of a few hundred thousand clones in the sample, about 80% were seen once.

Sequencing was carried out using PBMCs. The source of this sequence is a woman between 40 and 55 years old in good health. Some clones in this sample may be carry-over from other donors' samples. The chain carries TRBV7-9 and TRBJ1-1; 8 bases match TRBD1. The CDR3 loop reads CASTQGAETEAFF. The DNA of the CDR3 is TGTGCCAGCACCCAGGGGGCGGAGACTGAAGCTTTCTTT.